A single sample gave rise to the 30 T cell receptor beta chains below, sequenced in a study of cytomegalovirus exposure and HLA in healthy donors. The primer mix had 60 Vbeta and 13 Jbeta primers. Repertoires were generated with immunoSEQ multiplex PCR, while TCRdb's copy carries only in-frame clones and drops some. Of 93,000 or so clones listed, 70% to 90% are singletons. Material: PBMCs. These receptors were collected from a woman aged 18-29 years in good health and CMV-seropositive.

This clone has just a few counts. V and J are TRBV5-1 and TRBJ1-4, with D possibly TRBD1 on 6 matching bases. The CDR3 has 13 amino acids. Germline loops: CDR1 SGHRS, CDR2 YFSETQ. Trimming removed 9 bases at V and 7 bases at J, with 16 bases between. The CDR3 DNA reads TGCGCCACGTTTCGGACAGTCGGTGAAAAACTGTTTTTT. Residues: CATFRTVGEKLFF. Looking up the rest from reference TRBV5-1 and TRBJ1-4 gives the full variable domain: KAGVTQTPRYLIKTRGQQVTLSCSPISGHRSVSWYQQTPGQGLQFLFEYFSETQRNKGNFPGRFSGRQFSNSRSEMNVSTLELGDSALYLCATFRTVGEKLFFGSGTQLSVL.

This clone has just a few counts. This chain uses TRBV2 with TRBJ1-1, with D tentatively TRBD1 (6 bases). This CDR3 is 15 amino acids long. Germline values: CDR1 SNHLY, CDR2 FYNNEI. The CDR3 DNA is TGTGCGATCCCGGGGAGGGGGTTGCGTGACACTGAAGCTTTCTTT. This codes for CAIPGRGLRDTEAFF.

The chain recombines TRBV25-1 with TRBJ2-7, with a weak D call TRBD2 (6 bases). This CDR3 is 14 amino acids long. The V end lost 4 bases, the J end lost 7 bases, and 17 bases lay between the germline ends. Germline lookup yields CDR1 MGHDK and CDR2 SYGVNS. The CDR3: CASSGSAGSREQYF. The DNA for the CDR3 is TGTGCCAGCAGTGGGTCCGCGGGGAGTAGGGAGCAGTACTTC.

V and J are TRBV5-8 and TRBJ2-7; a possible D gene is TRBD2 (6 bases). Germline CDR1 SGHTS, CDR2 YDEGEE. The CDR3 sequence is 11 residues long. V lost 4 bases to trimming and J lost 7 bases, with 9 bases between them. CDR3 residues: CASSPGTEQYF. In nucleotides, the CDR3 is TGTGCCAGCAGCCCCGGGACTGAGCAGTACTTC.

The CDR3 loop is CASSGAGGPDEQFF. As DNA, the CDR3 is TGTGCCAGCAGCGGTGCGGGGGGGCCTGATGAGCAGTTCTTC. The chain combines TRBV7-9 with TRBJ2-1; 9 nucleotides match TRBD2. From germline, CDR1 is SEHNR and CDR2 FQNEAQ (reference sequence). The ends lost 5 bases at V and 8 bases at J; junction bases unmatched: 7. The CDR3 is 14 residues long.

The chain has TRBV5-6 and TRBJ2-5; tentative D call: TRBD2 (5 bases). V gave up 10 bases and J gave up 2 bases, with 15 bases separating them. The CDR3 is made up of 13 amino acids. Germline V CDR1 and CDR2: SGHDT, YYEEEE. CDR3 amino acids: CASRLFSQETQYF. CDR3 bases: TGTGCCTCCCGACTATTTTCACAAGAGACCCAGTACTTC.

This chain connects TRBV18 to TRBJ2-2, with D possibly matching TRBD2 (6 bases). From germline, CDR1 is KGHSH and CDR2 LQKENI. The length of the CDR3 is 16 residues. Trimming took 0 bases from V and 7 from J, leaving 15 bases between them. Here the CDR3 DNA reads TGTGCCAGCTCACCACCGGGCACTAGCCTAAACGGGGAGCTGTTTTTT. Its translation: CASSPPGTSLNGELFF.

The chain employs TRBV4-2 and TRBJ1-5; no clear D gene. The ends were cut back, 0 bases at V and 2 bases at J, with 8 bases in the middle. Germline loops: CDR1 LGHNA, CDR2 YNFKEQ. This CDR3 is built from 15 residues. CDR3 residues: CASSQDLTGNQPQHF. CDR3 nucleotides: TGTGCCAGCAGCCAAGATTTAACAGGCAATCAGCCCCAGCATTTT.

The chain has TRBV9 and TRBJ2-1, with no clear D. The CDR3 sequence is 17 residues long. Germline values: CDR1 SGDLS, CDR2 YYNGEE. V lost 5 bases, J lost 4 bases, and 22 bases lay in between. CDR3 bases: TGTGCCAGCAGTGGAGACTCGCCTAACGGGTTTTACAATGAGCAGTTCTTC. Its protein is CASSGDSPNGFYNEQFF.

This clone has just one count. The chain employs TRBV27 and TRBJ2-2; TRBD1 might be the D (5 bases). This CDR3 contains 15 residues. Germline CDR1 reads MNHEY; CDR2 reads SMNVEV (reference sequence). Deletions cut 3 bases from V and 5 bases from J, with 13 bases between. The CDR3 loop is CASSFQGWVTGELFF. The DNA of the CDR3 is TGTGCCAGCAGTTTTCAGGGATGGGTGACCGGGGAGCTGTTTTTT.

The rearrangement uses TRBV14 and TRBJ1-2; 11 bases fit TRBD1. The CDR3 runs to 15 residues. Germline loops: CDR1 SGHDN, CDR2 FVKESK. Germline trimming cut 4 bases from V and 7 bases from J; bases unmatched to any gene: 8. CDR3: CASSLSGQGAPGYTF. The CDR3 DNA sequence: TGTGCCAGCAGCCTATCAGGACAGGGGGCGCCTGGCTACACCTTC.

This rearrangement joins TRBV2 to TRBJ1-5, with D maybe TRBD1 (5 bases). V lost 6 bases and J 1 base, leaving 13 bases between the germline ends. The germline CDR1 and CDR2 sequences are SNHLY and FYNNEI. The CDR3 loop spans 15 amino acids. Here the CDR3 reads CASRETEMSNQPQHF. The CDR3 bases are TGTGCCAGCAGGGAGACAGAGATGAGCAATCAGCCCCAGCATTTT.

The rearrangement uses TRBV4-1 and TRBJ2-1; D remains ambiguous. This CDR3 has 12 amino acids. V lost 1 base, J lost 7 bases, and 5 bases lay in between. CDR1 and CDR2 from the germline V gene are MGHRA and YSYEKL. The CDR3 region is CASSQATNEQFF. As DNA, the CDR3 is TGCGCCAGCAGCCAAGCAACAAATGAGCAGTTCTTC.

The chain has TRBV4-1 and TRBJ2-2, with 10 nucleotides matching TRBD2. The J segment lost 1 base and the V segment lost 1 base, leaving 0 bases of the junction unmatched. Germline CDR1 is MGHRA and CDR2 is YSYEKL. This CDR3 has 16 residues. Here the CDR3 DNA reads TGCGCCAGCAGCCAAGGACTAGCGGGGAACACCGGGGAGCTGTTTTTT. Protein sequence: CASSQGLAGNTGELFF.

A single count supports this clone. Written as DNA, the CDR3 is TGTGCCAGTAGTATAGATCTTCTATCGACAGGGGATGGCTACACCTTC. The encoded protein is CASSIDLLSTGDGYTF. This chain joins TRBV19 and TRBJ1-2, with TRBD1 identical over 8 bases. The CDR3 consists of 16 residues. The V segment lost 0 bases and the J segment 6 bases; nucleotides outside the gene matches: 9. Per germline, CDR1 LNHDA and CDR2 SQIVND (reference sequence).

The rearrangement joins TRBV27 to TRBJ1-2, with TRBD1 as a possible D gene (6 bases). The V gene lost 3 bases and the J gene lost 4 bases, with 18 bases spanning the gap. Per the germline V gene, CDR1 is MNHEY and CDR2 is SMNVEV (reference sequence). The CDR3 is 16 amino acids. DNA of the CDR3: TGTGCCAGCAGTTTTTATCCGTACAGGGTGAGCTATGGCTACACCTTC. This gives the protein CASSFYPYRVSYGYTF.

V is TRBV2 and J is TRBJ2-7; D not resolved. Germline lookup yields CDR1 SNHLY and CDR2 FYNNEI. The V end lost 6 bases, the J end lost 3 bases, and 6 bases lay between the germline ends. The CDR3 length is 11 residues. CDR3 sequence (DNA): TGTGCCAGCAGATATAACTACGAGCAGTACTTC. Its protein product is CASRYNYEQYF.

The genes are TRBV28 and TRBJ2-3; 8 bases agree with TRBD2. Germline assignment: CDR1 MDHEN and CDR2 SYDVKM. This CDR3 region has 14 residues. V was clipped by 6 bases and J by 5 bases; unmatched bases: 7. In DNA form, the CDR3 reads TGTGCCAGCAGCATAGCGGGAACCAAAGATACGCAGTATTTT. This codes for CASSIAGTKDTQYF. The full variable domain, completed using reference TRBV28 and TRBJ2-3, is DVKVTQSSRYLVKRTGEKVFLECVQDMDHENMFWYRQDPGLGLRLIYFSYDVKMKEKGDIPEGYSVSREKKERFSLILESASTNQTSMYLCASSIAGTKDTQYFGPGTRLTVL.

This rearrangement joins TRBV19 to TRBJ1-4; D may be TRBD1 (6 bases). Germline CDR1 is LNHDA and CDR2 is SQIVND (reference sequence). This CDR3 region has 16 residues. The ends were cut back, 10 bases at V and 0 bases at J, with 18 bases in the middle. This CDR3 reads CATTPTWGPTNEKLFF. CDR3 bases: TGTGCCACTACTCCTACGTGGGGGCCAACTAATGAAAAACTGTTTTTT.

This clone was seen just once. J is TRBJ1-6 and V is TRBV28, with a possible D match to TRBD1 (5 bases). The CDR3 consists of 12 residues. V was clipped by 11 bases and J by 8 bases, with 13 bases between them. Germline lookup yields CDR1 MDHEN and CDR2 SYDVKM. In nucleotides, the CDR3 is TGTGCCTCGCTAGGGGCTTATTCACCCCTCCACTTT. The encoded protein is CASLGAYSPLHF.

The chain carries TRBV13 and TRBJ2-7; 10 nucleotides match TRBD1. Germline V lookup: CDR1 PRHDT, CDR2 FYEKMQ (reference sequence). The CDR3 runs 15 residues. After removal of 5 bases from V and 4 bases from J, the junction contained 8 bases not matched to a gene. This chain's CDR3 is CASSVTGTGAYEQYF. CDR3 nucleotides: TGTGCCAGCAGCGTTACCGGGACAGGGGCTTACGAGCAGTACTTC.

J is TRBJ1-1 and V is TRBV5-6, with 8 positions matching TRBD1. Germline values: CDR1 SGHDT, CDR2 YYEEEE. The CDR3 loop spans 17 amino acids. Germline trimming cut 0 bases from V and 4 bases from J; bases unmatched to any gene: 11. Here the CDR3 DNA reads TGTGCCAGCAGCTTGGCGCAGGGGGCGCTTTTAGGCACTGAAGCTTTCTTT. This gives the protein CASSLAQGALLGTEAFF.

V usage is TRBV5-4 and J usage is TRBJ1-1; unclear D gene. The CDR3 consists of 16 residues. The V end lost 4 bases, the J end lost 4 bases, and 20 bases lay between the germline ends. CDR1 and CDR2 from the germline V gene are SGHNT and YYREEE (reference sequence). The CDR3 DNA reads as TGTGCCAGCAGCGAAATCCGAAGCCTGGGAGGCACTGAAGCTTTCTTT. Protein product: CASSEIRSLGGTEAFF.

Details on this clone: Other DNA sequences of this sample code for an identical CDR3. CDR3 nucleotide sequence: TGCGCCAGCAGCTTGGGACAGGGGAGCTACGAGCAGTACTTC. Amino acid sequence: CASSLGQGSYEQYF. The J gene is TRBJ2-7, the V gene TRBV5-1, with 8 nucleotides matching TRBD1. Germline CDR1 is SGHRS and CDR2 is YFSETQ. The ends lost 0 bases at V and 3 bases at J; junction bases unmatched: 2. This CDR3 has 14 amino acids.

The chain couples TRBV18 to TRBJ2-3; D not resolved. Germline V CDR1 and CDR2: KGHSH, LQKENI. The CDR3 covers 12 residues. V dropped 3 bases and J dropped 5 bases, with 6 bases sitting between them. In DNA, the CDR3 is TGTGCCAGCTCACCCACCAGAGATACGCAGTATTTT. It is translated as CASSPTRDTQYF.

The V gene is TRBV15, the J gene TRBJ2-1; D is uncertain. Germline CDR1 LNHNV, CDR2 YYDKDF (reference sequence). The CDR3 is 14 amino acids. Trimming pared 5 bases from V and 0 bases from J, leaving 8 bases between. The CDR3 DNA follows: TGTGCCACCAGCCGACTCAGCTCCTACAATGAGCAGTTCTTC. Its protein product is CATSRLSSYNEQFF.

This clone was recorded only once. The chain joins TRBV5-4 to TRBJ1-1; 9 bases are a match to TRBD1. The CDR3 extends over 13 amino acids. The trim removed 4 bases at V and 9 bases at J, leaving 7 bases unmatched. Germline V lookup: CDR1 SGHNT, CDR2 YYREEE (reference sequence). DNA for the CDR3: TGTGCCAGCAGCACAGGACAGGGGCGTAAAGCTTTCTTT. Its protein product is CASSTGQGRKAFF. Together with reference TRBV5-4 and TRBJ1-1, the CDR3 gives the full variable domain: ETGVTQSPTHLIKTRGQQVTLRCSSQSGHNTVSWYQQALGQGPQFIFQYYREEENGRGNFPPRFSGLQFPNYSSELNVNALELDDSALYLCASSTGQGRKAFFGQGTRLTVV.

The DNA for the CDR3 is TGTGCCAGCAGCGCCAGGGAATACGGCACAGATACGCAGTATTTT. It is translated as CASSAREYGTDTQYF. The chain combines TRBV7-2 with TRBJ2-3; D perhaps matches TRBD1 (5 bases). V was cut by 5 bases and J by 1 base, with 13 bases left in between. This CDR3 has 15 residues. Germline V gene data show CDR1 as SGHTA and CDR2 as FQGNSA.

The chain joins TRBV6-1 to TRBJ2-6; no firm D call. V shed 4 bases and J shed 3 bases, with 7 bases lying between them. CDR3 length: 14 amino acids. Germline values: CDR1 MNHNS, CDR2 SASEGT. The CDR3, as DNA: TGTGCCAGCAGTGCAGGTGGTGGGGCCAACGTCCTGACTTTC. Amino acids: CASSAGGGANVLTF.

The V call is TRBV5-1, the J call TRBJ2-3; 7 bases are shared with TRBD2. Germline values: CDR1 SGHRS, CDR2 YFSETQ. There are 14 residues in the CDR3. V dropped 3 bases and J dropped 6; count of bases not matched to a gene: 7. The CDR3: CASSSGTNRDTQYF. The CDR3 DNA follows: TGCGCCAGCAGCTCTGGGACTAACAGGGATACGCAGTATTTT.